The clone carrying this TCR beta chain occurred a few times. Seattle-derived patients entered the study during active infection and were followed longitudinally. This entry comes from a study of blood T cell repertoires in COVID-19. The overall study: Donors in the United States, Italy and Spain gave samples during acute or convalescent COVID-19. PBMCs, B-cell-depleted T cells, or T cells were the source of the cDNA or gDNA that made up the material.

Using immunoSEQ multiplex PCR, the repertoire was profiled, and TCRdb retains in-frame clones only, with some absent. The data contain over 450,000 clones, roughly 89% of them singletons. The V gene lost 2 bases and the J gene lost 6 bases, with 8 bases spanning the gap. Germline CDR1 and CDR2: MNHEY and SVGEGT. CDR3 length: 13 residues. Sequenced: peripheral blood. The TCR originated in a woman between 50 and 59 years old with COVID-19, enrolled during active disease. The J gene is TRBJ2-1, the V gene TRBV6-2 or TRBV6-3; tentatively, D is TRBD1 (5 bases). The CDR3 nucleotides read TGTGCCAGCAGTTACGGTCAGGGCAATGAGCAGTTCTTC. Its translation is CASSYGQGNEQFF.